One and the same sample provided the 14 T cell receptor beta chains below, sequenced in a study of T cells in Graves' hyperthyroidism and ophthalmopathy. RNA transcripts gave rise to amplified TCR beta CDR3 regions. The HTBI set primed first-round TCR CDR3 RT-PCR. TCRdb analysed the multiplex PCR reads with MiXCR anew, one entry per CDR3 protein. The data hold 530,000 or so distinct CDR3 sequences, with approximately 17% observed a single time. Sequenced sample: blood. The receptors shown here come from a woman aged 18-30 years with Graves' ophthalmopathy.

This clonotype showed up many times. This chain uses TRBV20-1 with TRBJ2-7, with D perhaps assigned TRBD1 or TRBD2 (5 bases each). Trimming stripped 2 bases from V and 5 bases from J, with 10 bases between. This CDR3 comprises 12 residues. Germline CDR1 reads DFQATT; CDR2 reads SNEGSKA (reference sequence). The DNA for the CDR3 is TGCAGTGCTAGATGGGACCGACACGAGCAGTACTTC. Protein sequence: CSARWDRHEQYF.

There are many counts of this clonotype. The CDR3 DNA sequence: TGTGCCAGCAGCCGAGGGGCTAGCGGGGGCACAGATACGCAGTATTTT. The encoded protein is CASSRGASGGTDTQYF. The chain couples TRBV2 to TRBJ2-3; 9 bases agree with TRBD2. CDR1 is SNHLY, CDR2 FYNNEI, per germline. CDR3 length: 16 residues. The V and J ends lost 6 bases and 1 base, in that order; junction bases with no gene match: 8. Supplemented by reference TRBV2 and TRBJ2-3, the full variable domain reads EPEVTQTPSHQVTQMGQEVILRCVPISNHLYFYWYRQILGQKVEFLVSFYNNEISEKSEIFDDQFSVERPDGSNFTLKIRSTKLEDSAMYFCASSRGASGGTDTQYFGPGTRLTVL.

This clonotype was observed at least ten times. The CDR3 is CASSAGSTNYGYTF. For the CDR3, the DNA is TGTGCCAGCAGCGCGGGGTCTACTAACTATGGCTACACCTTC. The gene calls are TRBV7-3 and TRBJ1-2; D unclear. CDR1 is SGHTA and CDR2 is FQGTGA in the germline V gene. V lost 5 bases, J lost 0 bases, and 10 bases lay in between. The CDR3 totals 14 residues.

The chain links TRBV19 to TRBJ1-2, with D perhaps TRBD1 (5 bases). V was cut by 6 bases and J by 6 bases, with 17 bases left in between. This CDR3 is built from 14 residues. CDR1 and CDR2 (germline): LNHDA, SQIVND (reference sequence). This chain's CDR3 is CASSPWFEGHGYTF. The CDR3 DNA reads TGTGCCAGTAGCCCTTGGTTCGAGGGGCATGGCTACACCTTC.

V usage is TRBV10-2 and J usage is TRBJ2-2, with TRBD2 matching 9 bases. The CDR3 covers 14 residues. Germline CDR1 and CDR2: WSHSY and SAAADI. Losses at the gene ends were 7 bases for V and 7 bases for J; bases not matched to a gene: 7. The CDR3, as DNA: TGCGCCAGCACGGGCGGGGGGGCCATCGGGGAGCTGTTTTTT. Translated, it gives CASTGGGAIGELFF.

This rearrangement joins TRBV20-1 to TRBJ2-7, with 9 bases that match TRBD1. With 6 bases clipped from V and 5 bases from J, the junction kept 5 bases outside the gene matches. The CDR3 covers 12 residues. Per the germline V gene, CDR1 is DFQATT and CDR2 is SNEGSKA (reference sequence). CDR3 sequence: CSAEQGANEQYF. The CDR3, as DNA: TGCAGTGCGGAACAGGGGGCTAACGAGCAGTACTTC.

This clonotype came up many times. The gene calls are TRBV6-1 and TRBJ2-3; TRBD1 aligns across 9 bases. The CDR3 spans 14 residues. CDR1 MNHNS and CDR2 SASEGT come from the germline V gene. The ends lost 6 bases at V and 4 bases at J; junction bases unmatched: 5. The CDR3 loop reads CASSRDRDSDTQYF. The CDR3 coding sequence is TGTGCCAGCAGCAGGGACAGGGATTCAGATACGCAGTATTTT.

J is TRBJ1-3 and V is TRBV30; 9 positions match TRBD1. CDR3 length: 18 residues. Germline lookup yields CDR1 GTSNPN and CDR2 SVGIG (reference sequence). The V and J ends lost 0 bases and 2 bases, in that order; junction bases with no gene match: 11. Written as DNA, the CDR3 is TGTGCCTGGAGTGTACTCTCGGTGGGACAGGGAGCTGGAAACACCATATATTTT. It codes for CAWSVLSVGQGAGNTIYF.

This clonotype was seen many times. Here the CDR3 DNA reads TGTGCCAGCACCTATTTTCGGACAATCCAAGAGACCCAGTACTTC. It encodes CASTYFRTIQETQYF. The chain uses TRBV12-3 or TRBV12-4 and TRBJ2-5, with TRBD1 as a possible D gene (5 bases). The CDR3 is 15 amino acids. Trimming shortened V by 7 bases and J by 1 base, and 16 bases separated the two germline ends.

This clonotype was counted ten times or more. The chain has TRBV30 and TRBJ1-2, with TRBD1 as a possible D gene (5 bases). With 0 bases removed from V and 0 bases from J, the gap between germline ends came to 11 bases. Germline CDR1 GTSNPN, CDR2 SVGIG (reference sequence). This CDR3 region has 15 residues. CDR3: CAWSVGDGTNYGYTF. The CDR3 DNA is TGTGCCTGGAGTGTAGGGGACGGGACTAACTATGGCTACACCTTC. Based on the CDR3 plus reference TRBV30 and TRBJ1-2, the full variable domain is SQTIHQWPATLVQPVGSPLSLECTVEGTSNPNLYWYRQAAGRGLQLLFYSVGIGQISSEVPQNLSASRPQDRQFILSSKKLLLSDSGFYLCAWSVGDGTNYGYTFGSGTRLTVV.

This clonotype was detected once. A much larger clonotype is one base distant, so this may be a read error. The chain carries TRBV5-1 and TRBJ2-7; 14 bases map to TRBD2. The CDR3 is made up of 15 amino acids. The germline V gene encodes CDR1 SGHRS and CDR2 YFSETQ. V trimming: 5 bases; J trimming: 7 bases; junction bases outside the gene matches: 8. The CDR3 DNA is TGCGCCAGCAGTACACGACTAGCGGGGGGGCGTGAGCAGTACTTC. Translation gives CASSTRLAGGREQYF. Supplemented by reference TRBV5-1 and TRBJ2-7, the full variable domain reads KAGVTQTPRYLIKTRGQQVTLSCSPISGHRSVSWYQQTPGQGLQFLFEYFSETQRNKGNFPGRFSGRQFSNSRSEMNVSTLELGDSALYLCASSTRLAGGREQYFGPGTRLTVT.

Details on this clonotype: With a much larger clone just one base away, this may be a read error. This chain connects TRBV6-2 or TRBV6-3 to TRBJ2-5; possible D gene TRBD1, 5 bases. Trimming shortened V by 8 bases and J by 5 bases, and 21 bases separated the two germline ends. Per the germline V gene, CDR1 is MNHEY and CDR2 is SVGEGT. The CDR3 has 15 amino acids. The CDR3 loop is CASSFATMGQETQYF. CDR3 nucleotide sequence: TGTGCCAGCTCTTTCGCGACCATGGGGCAGGAGACCCAGTACTTC.

This clonotype was found a few times. The chain recombines TRBV29-1 with TRBJ2-1; TRBD2 is a possible D gene (6 bases). The germline gives CDR1 SQVTM, CDR2 ANQGSEA. V shed 7 bases and J shed 0 bases, with 13 bases lying between them. There are 14 residues in the CDR3. CDR3: CSGTSGSSYNEQFF. The DNA for the CDR3 is TGCAGCGGCACAAGCGGGTCCTCCTACAATGAGCAGTTCTTC.

This clonotype was observed at least ten times. This chain connects TRBV13 to TRBJ2-7, with TRBD2 matching over 14 bases. Germline CDR1 reads PRHDT; CDR2 reads FYEKMQ (reference sequence). The J segment lost 5 bases and the V segment lost 5 bases, leaving 17 bases of the junction unmatched. This CDR3 spans 19 amino acids. CDR3 coding DNA: TGTGCCAGCAGCGAGACCCCCGGGACTAGCGGGGGCAGGGGTAACGAGCAGTACTTC. It yields the protein CASSETPGTSGGRGNEQYF.